This TCR beta chain was found in a study of T-cell reconstitution after alpha-beta-depleted transplantation in children. General study findings and limits: One year post-transplant, T-cell counts and diversity were largely derived from T cells produced anew.

Concerning this clonotype: Its target is not known.

As it was prepared, the TCRbeta library received unique molecular identifiers. TCRdb re-analysed the PCR reads in MiXCR, keeping a single row per CDR3 protein. The table records more than 200,000 distinct CDR3 sequences, under 30% of them present only once. The germline V gene encodes CDR1 SNHLY and CDR2 FYNNEI. Trimming shortened V by 4 bases and J by 2 bases, and 12 bases separated the two germline ends. The length of the CDR3 is 16 residues. The rearrangement uses TRBV2 and TRBJ2-6; the D gene is possibly TRBD2 (6 bases). The origin of this receptor is a girl under 10 years old with Fanconi anemia, due to receive a stem cell transplant. Sequenced material: PBMCs, taken before TCRalphabeta/CD19-depleted stem cell transplant. CDR3 loop: CASSAVGRAGANVLTF. CDR3 bases: TGTGCCAGCAGTGCCGTCGGGAGAGCTGGGGCCAACGTCCTGACTTTC.